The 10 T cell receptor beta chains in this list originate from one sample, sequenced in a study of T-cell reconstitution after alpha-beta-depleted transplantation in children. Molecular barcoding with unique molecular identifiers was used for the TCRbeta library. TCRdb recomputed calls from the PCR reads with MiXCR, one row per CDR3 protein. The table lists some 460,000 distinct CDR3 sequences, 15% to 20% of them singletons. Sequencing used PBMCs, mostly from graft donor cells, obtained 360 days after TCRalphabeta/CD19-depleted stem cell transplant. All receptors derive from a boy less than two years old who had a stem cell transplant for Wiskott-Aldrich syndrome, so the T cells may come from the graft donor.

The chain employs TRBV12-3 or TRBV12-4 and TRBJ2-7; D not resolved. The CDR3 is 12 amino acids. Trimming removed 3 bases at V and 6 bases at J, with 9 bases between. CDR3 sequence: CASSFGTLEQYF. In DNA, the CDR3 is TGTGCCAGCAGTTTCGGTACACTCGAGCAGTACTTC.

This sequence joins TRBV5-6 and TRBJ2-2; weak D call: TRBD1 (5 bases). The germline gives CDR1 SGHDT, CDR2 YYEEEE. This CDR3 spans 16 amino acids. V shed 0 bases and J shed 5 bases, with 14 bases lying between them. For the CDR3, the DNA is TGTGCCAGCAGCTTGGATCAGGGAAGAAGGACCGGGGAGCTGTTTTTT. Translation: CASSLDQGRRTGELFF.

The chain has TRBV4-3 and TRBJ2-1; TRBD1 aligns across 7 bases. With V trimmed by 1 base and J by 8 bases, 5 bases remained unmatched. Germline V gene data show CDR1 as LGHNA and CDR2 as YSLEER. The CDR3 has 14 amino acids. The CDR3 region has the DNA TGCGCCAGCAGCCAAGGACAGGGTGGCGATGAGCAGTTCTTC. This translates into CASSQGQGGDEQFF.

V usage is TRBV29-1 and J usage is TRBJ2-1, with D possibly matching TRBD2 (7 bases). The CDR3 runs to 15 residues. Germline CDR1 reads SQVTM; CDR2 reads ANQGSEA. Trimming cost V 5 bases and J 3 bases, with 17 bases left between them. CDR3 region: CSVSRRGGLYNEQFF. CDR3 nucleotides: TGCAGCGTTAGCCGAAGGGGGGGCCTCTACAATGAGCAGTTCTTC.

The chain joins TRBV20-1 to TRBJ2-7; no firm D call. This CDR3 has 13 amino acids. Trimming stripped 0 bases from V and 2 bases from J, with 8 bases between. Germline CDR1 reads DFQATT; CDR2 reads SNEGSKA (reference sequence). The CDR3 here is CSARETQTYEQYF. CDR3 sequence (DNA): TGCAGTGCTAGAGAAACGCAGACCTACGAGCAGTACTTC.

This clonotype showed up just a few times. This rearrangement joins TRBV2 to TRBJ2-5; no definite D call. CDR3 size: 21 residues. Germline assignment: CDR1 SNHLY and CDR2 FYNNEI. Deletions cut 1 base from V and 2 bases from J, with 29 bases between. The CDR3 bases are TGTGCCAGCAGTGAAGATTTCGAAGGAGATCTGTCTCGGGTGGGGCAAGAGACCCAGTACTTC. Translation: CASSEDFEGDLSRVGQETQYF.

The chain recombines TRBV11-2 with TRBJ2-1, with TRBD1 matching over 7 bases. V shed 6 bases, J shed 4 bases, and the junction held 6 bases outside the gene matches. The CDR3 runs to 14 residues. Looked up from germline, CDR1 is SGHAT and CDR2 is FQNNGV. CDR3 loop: CASSHRDSYNEQFF. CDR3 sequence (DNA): TGTGCCAGCAGTCACCGGGACAGTTACAATGAGCAGTTCTTC.

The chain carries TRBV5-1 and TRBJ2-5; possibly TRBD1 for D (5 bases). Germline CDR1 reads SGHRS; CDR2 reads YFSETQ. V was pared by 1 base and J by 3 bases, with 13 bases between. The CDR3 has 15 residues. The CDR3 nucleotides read TGCGCCAGCAGCTTGTACAGCAAGGGGAAAGAGACCCAGTACTTC. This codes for CASSLYSKGKETQYF. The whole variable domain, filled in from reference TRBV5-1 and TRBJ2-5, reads KAGVTQTPRYLIKTRGQQVTLSCSPISGHRSVSWYQQTPGQGLQFLFEYFSETQRNKGNFPGRFSGRQFSNSRSEMNVSTLELGDSALYLCASSLYSKGKETQYFGPGTRLLVL.

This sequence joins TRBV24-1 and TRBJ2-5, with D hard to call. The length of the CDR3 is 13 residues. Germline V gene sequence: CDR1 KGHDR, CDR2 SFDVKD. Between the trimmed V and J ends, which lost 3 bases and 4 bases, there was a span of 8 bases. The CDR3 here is CATSDRVGETQYF. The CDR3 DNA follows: TGTGCCACCAGTGATCGGGTGGGAGAGACCCAGTACTTC.

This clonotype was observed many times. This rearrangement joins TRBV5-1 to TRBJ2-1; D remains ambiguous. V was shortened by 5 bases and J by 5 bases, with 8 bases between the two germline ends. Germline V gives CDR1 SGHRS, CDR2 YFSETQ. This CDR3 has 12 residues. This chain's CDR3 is CASRGRDNEQFF. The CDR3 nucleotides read TGCGCCAGCAGGGGCCGGGACAATGAGCAGTTCTTC.